The 30 T cell receptor beta chains below come from one sample, sequenced in a study of human T cells and chemical hapten exposure. Noted time point: patch test 2, 6 weeks after DPC sensitization. This sample's treatment: therapeutic diphenylcyclopropenone sensitization with weekly scalp DPC. MiXCR, run by TCRdb on the RACE reads, gives a single entry per CDR3 protein. The table shows approximately 97,000 distinct CDR3 sequences, with more than 9.5% occurring only once. Sequenced here: whole blood, sampled in connection with sensitization to the hapten diphenylcyclopropenone (DPC). The origin of the receptors is a woman aged 40 to 50 with alopecia areata. Some clones in this sample may be carry-over from other donors' samples.

The chain joins TRBV25-1 to TRBJ2-4, with D perhaps matching TRBD1 (6 bases). Germline V gives CDR1 MGHDK, CDR2 SYGVNS. Trimming shortened V by 3 bases and J by 3 bases, and 12 bases separated the two germline ends. The CDR3 extends over 15 amino acids. CDR3: CASSEAGANKNIQYF. CDR3 DNA: TGTGCCAGCAGTGAGGCAGGGGCTAACAAAAACATTCAGTACTTC.

This clonotype was counted ten times or more. The V and J genes are TRBV24-1 and TRBJ2-7; 9 positions agree with TRBD1. V lost 3 bases to trimming and J lost 2 bases; unmatched junction nucleotides: 10. Germline loops: CDR1 KGHDR, CDR2 SFDVKD. The CDR3 loop spans 17 amino acids. CDR3 DNA: TGTGCCACCAGTGATCCCCGTTCACAGGGGGCACCCTACGAGCAGTACTTC. It yields the protein CATSDPRSQGAPYEQYF.

This clonotype occurred many times. The chain carries TRBV19 and TRBJ2-2, with no clear D. The length of the CDR3 is 13 residues. Germline CDR1 is LNHDA and CDR2 is SQIVND (reference sequence). Trimming left V 5 bases short and J 2 bases short, with 6 bases between. CDR3 in amino acids: CASSHLNTGELFF. In DNA form, the CDR3 reads TGTGCCAGTAGTCATCTTAACACCGGGGAGCTGTTTTTT.

Remarks on this clonotype: This may stem from a read error, because a much larger clone lies one nucleotide away. CDR3 loop: CASSLRRDLKETQYF. CDR3 DNA sequence: TGTGCCAGCTCCCTCCGTCGGGACTTAAAAGAGACCCAGTACTTC. The rearrangement links TRBV6-1 to TRBJ2-5; weak D call: TRBD2 (6 bases). Germline V gene lookup returns CDR1 MNHNS and CDR2 SASEGT. The V end lost 8 bases, the J end lost 3 bases, and 19 bases lay between the germline ends. The CDR3 contains 15 residues.

The table lists this clonotype with a few counts. The chain recombines TRBV6-5 with TRBJ1-2; D uncertain. The V end was cut by 5 bases, the J end by 8 bases, with 12 bases between. The CDR3 is 12 amino acids. Germline loops: CDR1 MNHEY, CDR2 SVGAGI. CDR3 bases: TGTGCCAGCAGTCCCACTGGGCCGGGCTACACCTTC. This sequence encodes CASSPTGPGYTF.

The V gene is TRBV6-1, the J gene TRBJ2-1; D remains ambiguous. CDR1 is MNHNS, CDR2 SASEGT, per germline. The CDR3 runs 12 residues. V was trimmed by 4 bases and J by 6 bases, leaving 7 bases between them. The CDR3 DNA follows: TGTGCCAGCAGTGGTCATGGCAATGAGCAGTTCTTC. Amino acids: CASSGHGNEQFF.

The rearrangement links TRBV11-3 to TRBJ2-6; D could derive from TRBD1 or TRBD2 (5 bases each). Germline V CDR1 and CDR2: SGHNT, YENEEA. V lost 1 base, J lost 0 bases, and 13 bases lay in between. The CDR3 covers 18 residues. Here the CDR3 DNA reads TGTGCCAGCAGCTTAGGACTTTCAGGGAGCTCTGGGGCCAACGTCCTGACTTTC. This sequence encodes CASSLGLSGSSGANVLTF.

This clonotype occurred many times. The chain uses TRBV19 and TRBJ1-4, with 7 bases lining up with TRBD1. The CDR3 sequence is 15 residues long. Germline lookup yields CDR1 LNHDA and CDR2 SQIVND (reference sequence). The V segment lost 7 bases and the J segment 3 bases; nucleotides outside the gene matches: 8. CDR3 residues: CASISPGTANEKLFF. The CDR3 nucleotides are TGTGCCAGTATTTCGCCCGGGACAGCTAATGAAAAACTGTTTTTT.

In this sample, this clonotype turned up a few times. The rearrangement joins TRBV7-2 to TRBJ2-1; 13 bases are a match to TRBD2. CDR3 length: 19 residues. Trimming removed 5 bases from V and 12 bases from J; junction bases left unmatched: 22. The germline gives CDR1 SGHTA, CDR2 FQGNSA. Here the CDR3 reads CASSRKGTSGTRFKVPQFF. The DNA for the CDR3 is TGTGCCAGCAGCCGGAAGGGGACTAGCGGGACTCGCTTTAAGGTACCGCAGTTCTTC.

This clonotype was detected ten times or more. The chain has TRBV2 and TRBJ1-2; D remains unclear. Germline CDR1 and CDR2: SNHLY and FYNNEI. The CDR3 runs to 14 residues. Trimming cost V 1 base and J 2 bases, with 8 bases left between them. The CDR3 protein is CASSEGARNYGYTF. For the CDR3, the DNA is TGTGCCAGCAGTGAAGGTGCAAGAAACTATGGCTACACCTTC.

This clonotype was observed a handful of times. The chain combines TRBV11-2 with TRBJ1-5; maybe TRBD1 (6 bases). Germline V CDR1 and CDR2: SGHAT, FQNNGV. Trimming cost V 5 bases and J 6 bases, with 14 bases left between them. The CDR3 loop spans 14 amino acids. The CDR3 DNA follows: TGTGCCAGCAGCCGTGGGGGGGCAAGTCAGCCCCAGCATTTT. Protein: CASSRGGASQPQHF. Full variable domain (missing parts from reference TRBV11-2 and TRBJ1-5): EAGVAQSPRYKIIEKRQSVAFWCNPISGHATLYWYQQILGQGPKLLIQFQNNGVVDDSQLPKDRFSAERLKGVDSTLKIQPAKLEDSAVYLCASSRGGASQPQHFGDGTRLSIL.

This clonotype was observed a few times. CDR3 nucleotides: TGTGCCACAAGACAGGGAGGCTCCTACAATGAGCAGTTCTTC. The encoded protein is CATRQGGSYNEQFF. The gene calls are TRBV6-5 and TRBJ2-1; possible D gene TRBD1, 7 bases. V was shortened by 10 bases and J by 0 bases, with 13 bases between the two germline ends. CDR1 MNHEY and CDR2 SVGAGI come from the germline V gene. This CDR3 region has 14 residues.

The chain links TRBV3-1 to TRBJ2-2, with D possibly TRBD2 on 6 matching bases. The germline V and J ends were trimmed by 0 bases and 2 bases, with 10 bases remaining between them. Germline CDR1 reads LGHDT; CDR2 reads YNNKEL (reference sequence). The CDR3 is made up of 16 amino acids. Here the CDR3 reads CASSQDSGANTGELFF. CDR3 coding DNA: TGTGCCAGCAGCCAAGATTCGGGAGCCAACACCGGGGAGCTGTTTTTT.

In its sample, this clonotype was seen many times. V gene TRBV7-2 combines with J gene TRBJ2-7; TRBD1 is a possible D gene (6 bases). Germline V gene sequence: CDR1 SGHTA, CDR2 FQGNSA. Trimming cost V 5 bases and J 3 bases, with 8 bases left between them. CDR3 length: 12 amino acids. The CDR3 nucleotides are TGTGCCAGCAGCCGGACAGACTACGAGCAGTACTTC. Its protein is CASSRTDYEQYF.

V usage is TRBV3-1 and J usage is TRBJ1-2, with D perhaps TRBD1 (5 bases). Per the germline V gene, CDR1 is LGHDT and CDR2 is YNNKEL (reference sequence). The CDR3 sequence is 14 residues long. V lost 0 bases and J lost 3, with 8 bases in between. The CDR3: CASSQDQGDYGYTF. For the CDR3, the DNA is TGTGCCAGCAGCCAAGATCAGGGTGACTATGGCTACACCTTC.

This clonotype came up a few times. V is TRBV11-2 and J is TRBJ1-1; D perhaps matches TRBD1 (6 bases). This CDR3 comprises 15 residues. Germline lookup yields CDR1 SGHAT and CDR2 FQNNGV. V lost 5 bases and J lost 0, with 13 bases in between. The CDR3 DNA sequence: TGTGCCAGCAGCCCCGGGACACGTATGAACACTGAAGCTTTCTTT. Encoded protein: CASSPGTRMNTEAFF.

The V call is TRBV28, the J call TRBJ1-4, with D possibly being TRBD1 (6 bases). Germline lookup yields CDR1 MDHEN and CDR2 SYDVKM. CDR3 length: 14 amino acids. Between the trimmed V and J ends, which lost 3 bases and 7 bases, there was a span of 12 bases. As DNA, the CDR3 is TGTGCCAGCAGTTTTGGGGGCATGGGTGAAAAACTGTTTTTT. It translates to CASSFGGMGEKLFF.

This rearrangement joins TRBV27 to TRBJ2-1; D unresolved. Germline V gene sequence: CDR1 MNHEY, CDR2 SMNVEV (reference sequence). Trimming took off 4 bases at V and 5 bases at J, with 3 bases between the two ends. This CDR3 region has 11 residues. The CDR3 DNA reads TGTGCCAGCAGTTCACACAATGAGCAGTTCTTC. Its translation is CASSSHNEQFF.

In its sample, this clonotype was seen many times. This sequence joins TRBV6-2 or TRBV6-3 and TRBJ2-7; D gene ambiguous. The CDR3 runs to 14 residues. Germline values: CDR1 MNHEY, CDR2 SVGEGT. V was shortened by 6 bases and J by 7 bases, with 19 bases between the two germline ends. The CDR3 region is CASRMMAQSREQYF. The CDR3 DNA is TGTGCCAGCAGGATGATGGCCCAATCGAGGGAGCAGTACTTC.

This clonotype has only a few counts. V usage is TRBV6-5 and J usage is TRBJ2-7; 9 bases are shared with TRBD2. Trimming at V came to 6 bases and at J to 3 bases, leaving 12 bases not matched to a gene. The CDR3 has 16 residues. Germline V lookup: CDR1 MNHEY, CDR2 SVGAGI. The CDR3 protein is CASRRPGASGIYEQYF. For the CDR3, the DNA is TGTGCCAGCAGGAGGCCGGGGGCTAGCGGGATCTACGAGCAGTACTTC.

This clonotype was detected only a few times. The CDR3, as DNA: TGTGCCAGCTCACAACTGAGCCCCGGACGGAACCCGGAGGGCTACACCTTC. It specifies CASSQLSPGRNPEGYTF. The chain combines TRBV18 with TRBJ1-2, with D unclear. Germline-derived CDR1 and CDR2 are KGHSH and LQKENI. The CDR3 loop spans 17 amino acids. The ends were cut back, 4 bases at V and 8 bases at J, with 26 bases in the middle.

This rearrangement joins TRBV29-1 to TRBJ1-1, with 7 bases lining up with TRBD1. Germline V lookup: CDR1 SQVTM, CDR2 ANQGSEA. The V segment lost 2 bases and the J segment 4 bases; nucleotides outside the gene matches: 4. The CDR3 runs 13 residues. The DNA for the CDR3 is TGCAGCGTTGAACCAGGGGGGACCACTGAAGCTTTCTTT. Protein sequence: CSVEPGGTTEAFF.

This chain links TRBV7-2 with TRBJ2-7; 9 positions match TRBD1. The CDR3 spans 15 residues. Germline CDR1 and CDR2: SGHTA and FQGNSA. J was trimmed by 2 bases and V by 5 bases; bases with no gene match: 7. This chain's CDR3 is CASSVSGTGPYEQYF. The CDR3 DNA reads TGTGCCAGCAGCGTCTCCGGGACAGGGCCCTACGAGCAGTACTTC.

This chain uses TRBV27 with TRBJ2-3; no definite D call. The CDR3 length is 13 residues. Looked up from germline, CDR1 is MNHEY and CDR2 is SMNVEV (reference sequence). The V and J ends lost 4 bases and 2 bases respectively, with 7 bases between them. The CDR3 coding sequence is TGTGCCAGCAGTTCACGACCCACAGATACGCAGTATTTT. This codes for CASSSRPTDTQYF.

This clonotype came up a few times. The V and J genes are TRBV19 and TRBJ2-5; D might be TRBD1 (5 bases). CDR3 length equals 14 residues. Germline CDR1 and CDR2: LNHDA and SQIVND (reference sequence). The V end lost 5 bases, the J end lost 3 bases, and 13 bases lay between the germline ends. The CDR3 here is CASSRAGSKETQYF. The CDR3 DNA is TGTGCCAGTAGTCGTGCAGGGTCCAAAGAGACCCAGTACTTC. The full variable domain, completed using reference TRBV19 and TRBJ2-5, is DGGITQSPKYLFRKEGQNVTLSCEQNLNHDAMYWYRQDPGQGLRLIYYSQIVNDFQKGDIAEGYSVSREKKESFPLTVTSAQKNPTAFYLCASSRAGSKETQYFGPGTRLLVL.

This clonotype occurred many times. The chain couples TRBV7-9 to TRBJ1-4; D gene ambiguous. V lost 2 bases, J lost 7 bases, and 11 bases lay in between. This CDR3 has 14 residues. The germline V gene has CDR1 SEHNR and CDR2 FQNEAQ (reference sequence). DNA for the CDR3: TGTGCCAGCAGCTTATACGGCGCGGCTGAAAAACTGTTTTTT. Its protein is CASSLYGAAEKLFF.

The chain combines TRBV5-4 with TRBJ1-4, with D perhaps TRBD1 (6 bases). V gave up 4 bases and J gave up 8 bases, with 18 bases separating them. The CDR3 totals 15 residues. The germline V gene encodes CDR1 SGHNT and CDR2 YYREEE (reference sequence). CDR3 nucleotide sequence: TGTGCCAGCAGCCCTGGAGGGGGGGCAGGAGAAAAACTGTTTTTT. It translates to CASSPGGGAGEKLFF. Together with reference TRBV5-4 and TRBJ1-4, the CDR3 gives the full variable domain: ETGVTQSPTHLIKTRGQQVTLRCSSQSGHNTVSWYQQALGQGPQFIFQYYREEENGRGNFPPRFSGLQFPNYSSELNVNALELDDSALYLCASSPGGGAGEKLFFGSGTQLSVL.

This clonotype has a handful of counts. The chain uses TRBV29-1 and TRBJ1-2; D is undetermined. Trimming cost V 2 bases and J 4 bases, with 11 bases left between them. Germline assignment: CDR1 SQVTM and CDR2 ANQGSEA. This CDR3 is built from 13 residues. The CDR3 DNA sequence: TGCAGCGTTGAAAGGGAAAATGGCTATGGCTACACCTTC. Protein product: CSVERENGYGYTF. The full variable domain, with the rest looked up from reference TRBV29-1 and TRBJ1-2, is SAVISQKPSRDICQRGTSLTIQCQVDSQVTMMFWYRQQPGQSLTLIATANQGSEATYESGFVIDKFPISRPNLTFSTLTVSNMSPEDSSIYLCSVERENGYGYTFGSGTRLTVV.

This clonotype was observed a handful of times. V is TRBV7-9 and J is TRBJ2-3, with D possibly TRBD2 on 5 matching bases. V lost 2 bases and J lost 5, with 8 bases in between. This CDR3 spans 13 amino acids. Germline CDR1 SEHNR, CDR2 FQNEAQ (reference sequence). The CDR3 loop is CASSLSAGDTQYF. The CDR3 region has the DNA TGTGCCAGCAGCTTAAGCGCGGGAGATACGCAGTATTTT.

There are many counts of this clonotype. This sequence joins TRBV18 and TRBJ1-2, with 9 bases identical to TRBD1. The germline V gene has CDR1 KGHSH and CDR2 LQKENI. After removal of 3 bases from V and 13 bases from J, the junction contained 9 bases not matched to a gene. CDR3 length: 13 residues. The CDR3 DNA reads as TGTGCCAGCTCACCTCCCGGGACAGGGATTTCCACCTTC. Translating gives CASSPPGTGISTF.